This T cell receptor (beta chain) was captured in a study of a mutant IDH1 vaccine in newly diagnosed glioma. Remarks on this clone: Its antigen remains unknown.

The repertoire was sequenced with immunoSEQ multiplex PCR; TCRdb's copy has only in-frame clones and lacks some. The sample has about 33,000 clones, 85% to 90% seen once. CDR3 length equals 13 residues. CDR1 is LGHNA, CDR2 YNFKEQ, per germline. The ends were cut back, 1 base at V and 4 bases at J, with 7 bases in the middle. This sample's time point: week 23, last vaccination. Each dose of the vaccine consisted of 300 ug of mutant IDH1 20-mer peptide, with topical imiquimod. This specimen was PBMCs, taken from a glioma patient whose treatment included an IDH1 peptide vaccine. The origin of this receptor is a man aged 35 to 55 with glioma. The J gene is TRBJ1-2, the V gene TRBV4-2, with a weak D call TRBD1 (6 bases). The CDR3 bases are TGTGCCAGCAGCCAAGGGACAGCCTATGGCTACACCTTC. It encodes CASSQGTAYGYTF.